The entry that follows covers one TCR beta chain sequence. Its antigen is not known. The data originate from a study of shared clonotypes between healthy human individuals. Study information: Every donor yielded three CD4 naive, three CD4 memory, two CD8 naive and one CD8 memory plate. Broader study findings: At large depth, rarefaction still showed sorted-subset sequencing to be incomplete.

Naive CD8 cells comprised CD45RO-negative, CCR7-positively selected cells, excluding terminally differentiated effector memory CD45RA+ cells. The donors, healthy adults who were HIV-negative, had experienced no recent acute infections or vaccinations. Several immunoSEQ plates held equal portions of the genomic DNA taken from each subset. Repertoires were generated with immunoSEQ multiplex PCR, while TCRdb's copy carries only in-frame clones and drops some. This sample has hundreds of thousands of clones, with about 95% found just once. The receptor was isolated from a woman aged 25 to 45 in good health. The sample comprised naive CD8+ T cells sorted from blood.

The CDR3 bases are TGTGCCAGCAGTTTATGGTTGAACACTGAAGCTTTCTTT. It translates to CASSLWLNTEAFF. This rearrangement joins TRBV28 to TRBJ1-1; the D is unclear. V was trimmed by 0 bases and J by 0 bases, leaving 2 bases between them. The CDR3 has 13 amino acids. Germline loops: CDR1 MDHEN, CDR2 SYDVKM.